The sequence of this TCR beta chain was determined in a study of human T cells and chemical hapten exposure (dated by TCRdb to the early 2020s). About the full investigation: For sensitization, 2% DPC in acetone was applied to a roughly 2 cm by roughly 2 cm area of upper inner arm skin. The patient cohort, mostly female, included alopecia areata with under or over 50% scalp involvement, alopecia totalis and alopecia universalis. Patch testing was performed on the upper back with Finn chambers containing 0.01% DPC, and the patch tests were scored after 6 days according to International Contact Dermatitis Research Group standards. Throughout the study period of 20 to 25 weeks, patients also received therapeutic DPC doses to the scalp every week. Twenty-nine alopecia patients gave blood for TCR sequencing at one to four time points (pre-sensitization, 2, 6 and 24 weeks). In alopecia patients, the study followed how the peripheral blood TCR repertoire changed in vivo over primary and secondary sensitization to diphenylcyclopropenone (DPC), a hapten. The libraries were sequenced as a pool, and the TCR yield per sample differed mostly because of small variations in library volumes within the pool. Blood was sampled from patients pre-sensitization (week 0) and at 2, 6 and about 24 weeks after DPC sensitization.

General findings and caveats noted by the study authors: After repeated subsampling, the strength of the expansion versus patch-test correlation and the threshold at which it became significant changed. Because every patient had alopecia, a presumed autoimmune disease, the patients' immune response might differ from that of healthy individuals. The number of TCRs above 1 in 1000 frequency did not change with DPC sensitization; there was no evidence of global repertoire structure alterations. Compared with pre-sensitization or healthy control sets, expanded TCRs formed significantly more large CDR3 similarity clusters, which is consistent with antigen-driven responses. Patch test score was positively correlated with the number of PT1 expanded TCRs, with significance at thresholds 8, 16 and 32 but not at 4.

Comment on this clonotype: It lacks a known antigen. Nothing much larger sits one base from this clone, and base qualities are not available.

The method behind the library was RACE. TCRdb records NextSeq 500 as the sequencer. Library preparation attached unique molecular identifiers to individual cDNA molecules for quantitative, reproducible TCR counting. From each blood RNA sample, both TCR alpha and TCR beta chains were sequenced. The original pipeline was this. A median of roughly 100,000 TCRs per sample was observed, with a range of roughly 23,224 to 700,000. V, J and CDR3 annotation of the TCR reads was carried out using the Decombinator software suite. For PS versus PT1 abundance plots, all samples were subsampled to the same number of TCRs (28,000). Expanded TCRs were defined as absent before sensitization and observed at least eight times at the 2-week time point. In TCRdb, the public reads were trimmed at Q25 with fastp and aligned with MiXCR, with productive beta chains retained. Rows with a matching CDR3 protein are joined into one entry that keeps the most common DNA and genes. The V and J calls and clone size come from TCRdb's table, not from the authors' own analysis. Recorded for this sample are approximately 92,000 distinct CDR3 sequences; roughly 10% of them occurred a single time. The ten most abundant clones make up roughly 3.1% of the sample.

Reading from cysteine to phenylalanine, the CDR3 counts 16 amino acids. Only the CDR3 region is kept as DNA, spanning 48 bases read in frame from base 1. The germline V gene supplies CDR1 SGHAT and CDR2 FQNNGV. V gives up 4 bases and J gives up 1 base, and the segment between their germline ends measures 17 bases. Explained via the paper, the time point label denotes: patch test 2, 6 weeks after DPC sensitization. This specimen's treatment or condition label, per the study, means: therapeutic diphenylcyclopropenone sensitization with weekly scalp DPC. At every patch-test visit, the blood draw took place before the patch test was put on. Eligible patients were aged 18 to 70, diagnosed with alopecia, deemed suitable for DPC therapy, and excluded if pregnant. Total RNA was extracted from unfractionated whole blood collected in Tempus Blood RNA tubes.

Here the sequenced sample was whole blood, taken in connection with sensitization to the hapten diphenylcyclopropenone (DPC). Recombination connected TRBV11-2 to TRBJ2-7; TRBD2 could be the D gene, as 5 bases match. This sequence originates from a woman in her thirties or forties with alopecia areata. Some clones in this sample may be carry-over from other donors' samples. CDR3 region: CASSSQRRRQSYEQYF. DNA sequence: TGTGCCAGCAGCTCACAGCGGCGACGGCAGTCCTACGAGCAGTACTTC. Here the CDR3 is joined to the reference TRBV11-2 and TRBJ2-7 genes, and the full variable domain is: EAGVAQSPRYKIIEKRQSVAFWCNPISGHATLYWYQQILGQGPKLLIQFQNNGVVDDSQLPKDRFSAERLKGVDSTLKIQPAKLEDSAVYLCASSSQRRRQSYEQYFGPGTRLTVT.